These 5 T cell receptor beta chains share one sample of origin, sequenced in a study of blood T cell repertoires in COVID-19. The method was immunoSEQ multiplex PCR; TCRdb's version includes in-frame clones alone and lacks a portion of them. The repertoire consists of 120,000 or so clones, with around four fifths occurring once and the leading ten covering approximately 25%. The specimen was peripheral blood. These receptors all stem from a human donor in a cohort sampled during active COVID-19.

This rearrangement joins TRBV4-2 to TRBJ1-5; TRBD1 might be the D (5 bases). The V gene lost 1 base and the J gene lost 3 bases, with 10 bases spanning the gap. CDR3 size: 15 residues. The germline V gene encodes CDR1 LGHNA and CDR2 YNFKEQ. The CDR3 region is CASSQALQVNQPQHF. The CDR3 DNA reads TGTGCCAGCAGCCAAGCATTACAGGTCAATCAGCCCCAGCATTTT.

V and J are TRBV28 and TRBJ2-7, with 8 positions matching TRBD2. The CDR3 runs to 13 residues. The V gene end was trimmed by 11 bases and the J gene end by 2 bases; junction bases not matched to a gene: 8. Looked up from germline, CDR1 is MDHEN and CDR2 is SYDVKM. CDR3 protein: CAGGGKGTYEQYF. CDR3 sequence (DNA): TGTGCCGGCGGGGGGAAGGGGACCTACGAGCAGTACTTC.

In DNA, the CDR3 is TGTGCCAGTAGTATCCACAGGGGGCTGGTCACTGAAGCTTTCTTT. The encoded protein is CASSIHRGLVTEAFF. The J gene is TRBJ1-1, the V gene TRBV19; 9 nucleotides agree with TRBD1. The germline CDR1 and CDR2 sequences are LNHDA and SQIVND (reference sequence). Germline trimming cut 3 bases from V and 4 bases from J; bases unmatched to any gene: 6. The CDR3 covers 15 residues.

The rearrangement links TRBV7-3 to TRBJ1-1; a possible D gene is TRBD1 (5 bases). Germline CDR1 is SGHTA and CDR2 is FQGTGA. V lost 6 bases to trimming and J lost 2 bases, with 19 bases between them. CDR3 size: 16 residues. The CDR3 DNA reads TGTGCCAGCAGTTTTGGAAGGGGTTCCACTAACACTGAAGCTTTCTTT. Translation gives CASSFGRGSTNTEAFF.

The chain joins TRBV4-3 to TRBJ1-1; weak D call: TRBD1 (6 bases). V dropped 4 bases and J dropped 6 bases, with 24 bases sitting between them. This CDR3 comprises 17 residues. Germline-derived CDR1 and CDR2 are LGHNA and YSLEER. The CDR3 protein is CASSPGGRGSLSSEAFF. The CDR3 DNA is TGCGCCAGCAGCCCGGGGGGAAGGGGGTCCCTTAGTTCTGAAGCTTTCTTT.